This T cell receptor beta chain was captured in a study of blood T cell repertoires in COVID-19. As for the study in general: Samples representing acute and convalescent COVID-19 were sourced from the United States, Italy and Spain. From T cells, B-cell-depleted T cells, or PBMCs came the material, which was cDNA or gDNA.

Original analysis: Reference gene primer amplification in the assay estimated nucleated cell counts. Here immunoSEQ multiplex PCR was the method, and the copy in TCRdb shows in-frame clones only, minus some. That table gives V, J and clone size, and the DNA gave D and trimming. The sample has about 14,000 clones, around 78% seen once. The CDR3 consists of 14 residues. CDR1 is SGHAT, CDR2 FQNNGV, per germline. V lost 7 bases and J 0 bases, leaving 10 bases between the germline ends. The J gene is TRBJ1-3, the V gene TRBV11-2; no reliable D call. Sequencing used peripheral blood. The source is a man between 70 and 80 years old with acute or convalescent COVID-19. CDR3 loop: CASTEGSSGNTIYF. The CDR3 DNA sequence: TGTGCCAGCACCGAGGGAAGCTCTGGAAACACCATATATTTT. Complete variable domain (other parts from reference TRBV11-2 and TRBJ1-3): EAGVAQSPRYKIIEKRQSVAFWCNPISGHATLYWYQQILGQGPKLLIQFQNNGVVDDSQLPKDRFSAERLKGVDSTLKIQPAKLEDSAVYLCASTEGSSGNTIYFGEGSWLTVV.